These 4 T cell receptor beta chains share one sample of origin, sequenced in a study of shared T cell receptors in the human thymus. Measured with immunoSEQ multiplex PCR; TCRdb has only the in-frame clones, and not every one. The table includes hundreds of thousands of clones, approximately 83% detected once. These data were also filed under a second study, of human thymus T cells.

The sequenced sample was thymocytes. These receptors originate from a girl less than two years old with a congenital heart defect.

A single count supports this clone. The chain employs TRBV27 and TRBJ2-1; D is uncertain. V dropped 5 bases and J dropped 9 bases, with 8 bases sitting between them. Germline-derived CDR1 and CDR2 are MNHEY and SMNVEV (reference sequence). This CDR3 region has 11 residues. DNA for the CDR3: TGTGCCAGCAGTCTCCGCGGTGAGCAGTTCTTC. This translates into CASSLRGEQFF.

The chain's CDR3 is CASSPRGARYPSTNEKLFF. CDR3 in DNA: TGTGCCAGCAGTCCCAGGGGGGCGCGGTATCCTTCAACTAATGAAAAACTGTTTTTT. This sequence joins TRBV7-2 and TRBJ1-4, with 7 positions matching TRBD1. J was trimmed by 0 bases and V by 6 bases; bases with no gene match: 16. Germline V CDR1 and CDR2: SGHTA, FQGNSA. The CDR3 totals 19 residues. Filled out from reference TRBV7-2 and TRBJ1-4, the complete variable domain reads GAGVSQSPSNKVTEKGKDVELRCDPISGHTALYWYRQSLGQGLEFLIYFQGNSAPDKSGLPSDRFSAERTGGSVSTLTIQRTQQEDSAVYLCASSPRGARYPSTNEKLFFGSGTQLSVL.

V is TRBV6-1 and J is TRBJ2-7; 9 bases fit TRBD2. Trimming removed 2 bases from V and 5 bases from J; junction bases left unmatched: 7. Per the germline V gene, CDR1 is MNHNS and CDR2 is SASEGT. The CDR3 is 15 amino acids. The CDR3 region is CASSEIWRGGHEQYF. The CDR3 DNA reads as TGTGCCAGCAGTGAAATATGGCGGGGGGGCCACGAGCAGTACTTC.

This chain connects TRBV4-3 to TRBJ1-1; D possibly corresponds to TRBD1 (6 bases). The CDR3 is 16 amino acids. Germline loops: CDR1 LGHNA, CDR2 YSLEER. V lost 3 bases and J lost 1, with 15 bases in between. Here the CDR3 DNA reads TGCGCCAGCAGCCACCAATGGGGGGGCGGGAACACTGAAGCTTTCTTT. Its translation is CASSHQWGGGNTEAFF.